The rows below give T cell receptor beta chains drawn from one sample of a study of OX40 agonist ivuxolimab in advanced cancers. The method was immunoSEQ multiplex PCR; TCRdb's version includes in-frame clones alone and lacks a portion of them. The table includes roughly 62,000 clones, about 83% detected once. This specimen consisted of CD4+ or CD8+ T cells sorted from blood, obtained in a trial of the OX40 agonist ivuxolimab. These receptors were taken from an adult with an advanced solid tumor such as melanoma, head and neck, liver or kidney cancer. Both conserved end residues are part of each CDR3. The order of the fields is CDR3 DNA, CDR3 protein, D gene, V gene, J gene, clone size. A D gene is named only where the DNA matches it firmly. Size values are once, few and many counts, or a class for expanded clones, and some rows have none.

DNA: TGTGCCAGCAGCCATCTTAGGATCCCGACACCGACTTCAGAAGCTTTCTTT
CDR3: CASSHLRIPTPTSEAFF
D: NA
V: TRBV7-8
J: TRBJ1-1
size: NA

DNA: TGCGCCAGCAGCTTTTTAGGGGGGCAAGAGACCCAGTACTTC
CDR3: CASSFLGGQETQYF
D: NA
V: TRBV5-1
J: TRBJ2-5
size: NA

DNA: TGTGCCAGCAAGGATCAGGGCACAGATACGCAGTATTTT
CDR3: CASKDQGTDTQYF
D: NA
V: TRBV28
J: TRBJ2-3
size: NA

DNA: TGTGCCAGTAGCCGGGACAGGAACTCCTACGAGCAGTACTTC
CDR3: CASSRDRNSYEQYF
D: TRBD1
V: TRBV19
J: TRBJ2-7
size: NA

DNA: TGTGCCAGCAGCTTGAGCGGGGTCGGCTATGGCTACACCTTC
CDR3: CASSLSGVGYGYTF
D: NA
V: TRBV5-4
J: TRBJ1-2
size: few

DNA: TGCGCCAGCAGCCCCCGGACGTACTCCTACGAGCAGTACTTC
CDR3: CASSPRTYSYEQYF
D: NA
V: TRBV5-1
J: TRBJ2-7
size: few

DNA: TGTGCCAGCAGTTTATATTCGAGCAATCAGCCCCAGCATTTT
CDR3: CASSLYSSNQPQHF
D: NA
V: TRBV28
J: TRBJ1-5
size: NA

DNA: TGTGCCAGCAGTGAGCGGGGACTAAGAGGTGGTGAGCAGTTCTTC
CDR3: CASSERGLRGGEQFF
D: TRBD2
V: TRBV6-1
J: TRBJ2-1
size: NA

DNA: TGTGCCAGCAGTTTCGACCAGGGACAGAATTCACCCCTCCACTTT
CDR3: CASSFDQGQNSPLHF
D: TRBD1
V: TRBV6-5
J: TRBJ1-6
size: NA

DNA: TGTGCCAGCAGCAAATATGGGACAGTCCGCGACTATGGCTACACCTTC
CDR3: CASSKYGTVRDYGYTF
D: NA
V: TRBV21-1
J: TRBJ1-2
size: NA

DNA: TGTGCCAGCAGTCGCGGACAGGAACTGAACACTGAAGCTTTCTTT
CDR3: CASSRGQELNTEAFF
D: TRBD1
V: TRBV6-5
J: TRBJ1-1
size: NA

DNA: TGTGCCAGCTCACCAATGGAGACCCAGTACTTC
CDR3: CASSPMETQYF
D: NA
V: TRBV18
J: TRBJ2-5
size: NA

DNA: TGTGCCAGCAGCTCACTGGGACAGCGATCTTCCTACGAGCAGTACTTC
CDR3: CASSSLGQRSSYEQYF
D: TRBD1
V: TRBV5-4
J: TRBJ2-7
size: NA

DNA: TGTGCCAGCAGCCAAGCCTTGGGAAACACCATATATTTT
CDR3: CASSQALGNTIYF
D: NA
V: TRBV14
J: TRBJ1-3
size: NA

DNA: TGTGCCAGCAGCTTGGTGCCCCTGAACACCGGGGAGCTGTTTTTT
CDR3: CASSLVPLNTGELFF
D: NA
V: TRBV5-4
J: TRBJ2-2
size: NA

DNA: TGTGCCAGCAATTATAACAGGGGAATGCATGGCTACACCTTC
CDR3: CASNYNRGMHGYTF
D: TRBD1
V: TRBV6-5
J: TRBJ1-2
size: NA

DNA: TGTGCCAGCAGCTTAGGGGATAGACAGGCCTATGGCTACACCTTC
CDR3: CASSLGDRQAYGYTF
D: NA
V: TRBV7-2
J: TRBJ1-2
size: once

DNA: TGCGCCAGCAGCTTGGCGCAGGGGGCTGATGAAAAACTGTTTTTT
CDR3: CASSLAQGADEKLFF
D: TRBD1
V: TRBV5-1
J: TRBJ1-4
size: NA

DNA: TGTGCCGGCAGCTCCGACAGTACGAACACCGGGGAGCTGTTTTTT
CDR3: CAGSSDSTNTGELFF
D: NA
V: TRBV5-4
J: TRBJ2-2
size: NA

DNA: TGTGCCAGCAGCTTTAGCTCGGGCGGGCATCAGAACACTGAAGCTTTCTTT
CDR3: CASSFSSGGHQNTEAFF
D: NA
V: TRBV7-2
J: TRBJ1-1
size: NA

DNA: TGTGCCACCAGCCAGGGACTAGCGGGGGGGCTGAATGAGCAGTTCTTC
CDR3: CATSQGLAGGLNEQFF
D: TRBD2
V: TRBV15
J: TRBJ2-1
size: NA

DNA: TGTGCCAGCACCACCCCAGCCGGGACAACCTATGGCTACACCTTC
CDR3: CASTTPAGTTYGYTF
D: NA
V: TRBV5-6
J: TRBJ1-2
size: few

DNA: TGCAGCGTTGACTCTAGCGGGGGGGAAGATACGCAGTATTTT
CDR3: CSVDSSGGEDTQYF
D: TRBD2
V: TRBV29-1
J: TRBJ2-3
size: NA

DNA: TGTGCCAGCCTCCGGGACAGCTCCTACAATGAGCAGTTCTTC
CDR3: CASLRDSSYNEQFF
D: TRBD1
V: TRBV11-3
J: TRBJ2-1
size: once

DNA: TGTGCCAGTTTTAACGGGGGGGGCAAGGAGACCCAGTACTTC
CDR3: CASFNGGGKETQYF
D: TRBD2
V: TRBV28
J: TRBJ2-5
size: NA

DNA: TGTGCCAGCAATCCGGACGCCCGCACAGATACGCAGTATTTT
CDR3: CASNPDARTDTQYF
D: NA
V: TRBV2
J: TRBJ2-3
size: NA

DNA: TGTGCCAGCAGTGAAAACCGGGTGGCCGGCTACACCTTC
CDR3: CASSENRVAGYTF
D: NA
V: TRBV6-5
J: TRBJ1-2
size: NA

DNA: TGTGCCAGCAGCTTCAGCGGACTCGAAGCCGGGGAGCTGTTTTTT
CDR3: CASSFSGLEAGELFF
D: NA
V: TRBV7-6
J: TRBJ2-2
size: NA

DNA: TGTGCCAGCAGCTTATTCAGGAACACTGAAGCTTTCTTT
CDR3: CASSLFRNTEAFF
D: NA
V: TRBV11-2
J: TRBJ1-1
size: NA

DNA: TGTGCCAGTAGACCTTGGACACCCTCCGACACCGGGGAGCTGTTTTTT
CDR3: CASRPWTPSDTGELFF
D: NA
V: TRBV19
J: TRBJ2-2
size: NA

DNA: TGTGCCAGTAGTATTTTATGGACTAGCCCCAATGAGCAGTTCTTC
CDR3: CASSILWTSPNEQFF
D: TRBD2
V: TRBV19
J: TRBJ2-1
size: NA